This TCR beta chain was obtained from a study of blood T cell repertoires in COVID-19. Overall study: From the United States, Italy and Spain came samples of acute and convalescent COVID-19. Sample material is recorded as cDNA or gDNA derived from T cells, B-cell-depleted T cells, or PBMCs.

How the authors handled the data: Amplification of reference gene primers was used by the study to estimate nucleated cell counts. Profiled with immunoSEQ multiplex PCR; TCRdb holds only in-frame clones, not every one. Clone size and the V and J calls come from that table; the DNA yielded D and trimming. The repertoire holds about 72,000 clones, with about 89% as singletons. The V and J ends lost 0 bases and 4 bases respectively, with 5 bases between them. The CDR3 spans 13 residues. Germline V gives CDR1 LNHNV, CDR2 YYDKDF (reference sequence). The clonotype was recovered from a woman aged 60-75 years with acute or convalescent COVID-19. Sequenced: peripheral blood. This sequence joins TRBV15 and TRBJ2-3; D call uncertain. The CDR3 is CATSRDHPDTQYF. The DNA of the CDR3 is TGTGCCACCAGCAGAGACCATCCAGATACGCAGTATTTT.